These 10 T cell receptor beta chains share one sample of origin, sequenced in a study of CXCR3-negative and CXCR3-positive naive CD8 T cells. No antigen has been identified for these receptors. Findings of the study overall: Higher TRB CDR3 hydrophobicity marked CXCR3-positive naive cells relative to CXCR3-negative naive cells.

UMI-labeled 5' RACE yielded the TRB cDNA libraries. TCRdb re-called the 5' RACE reads and catalogs CDR3 proteins one per entry, DNA excluded. Its table lists 100,000 to 150,000 distinct CDR3 sequences. Sequences were obtained from naive CXCR3+ CD8+ T cells from blood. The subset was: CD45RO-CCR7+CD27+CD95- naive CD8+ T cells expressing CXCR3 (TNR3+). Source of these receptors: a human donor in good health. Some clones in this sample may be carry-over from other donors' samples.

The chain joins TRBV7-9 to TRBJ2-1; TCRdb designates TRBD2, a call that cannot be tested without DNA. The CDR3 has 15 residues. The germline gives CDR1 SEHNR, CDR2 FQNEAQ (reference sequence). Here the CDR3 reads CASSSLAGASDEQFF.

The gene calls are TRBV5-1 and TRBJ2-3; no DNA is available, so the TRBD1 call from TCRdb remains unchecked. The germline V gene has CDR1 SGHRS and CDR2 YFSETQ. This CDR3 is built from 15 residues. CDR3 sequence reads: CASSSPPDSTDTQYF.

J is TRBJ2-4 and V is TRBV27. Germline V gene data show CDR1 as MNHEY and CDR2 as SMNVEV (reference sequence). CDR3 size: 13 residues. This CDR3 reads CASSSDVKNIQYF.

The CDR3 protein is CASSPPEGGSPLHF. J is TRBJ1-6 and V is TRBV18. The CDR3 totals 14 residues. Germline-derived CDR1 and CDR2 are KGHSH and LQKENI. The full variable domain, completed using reference TRBV18 and TRBJ1-6, is NAGVMQNPRHLVRRRGQEARLRCSPMKGHSHVYWYRQLPEEGLKFMVYLQKENIIDESGMPKERFSAEFPKEGPSILRIQQVVRGDSAAYFCASSPPEGGSPLHFGNGTRLTVT.

The CDR3 loop reads CSGRQGYEQYF. V and J are TRBV29-1 and TRBJ2-7; TCRdb lists TRBD1, though no DNA is available to test this call. Germline assignment: CDR1 SQVTM and CDR2 ANQGSEA. The length of the CDR3 is 11 residues.

The rearrangement links TRBV5-6 to TRBJ2-7; as DNA is missing, the TRBD1 call by TCRdb cannot be tested. From germline, CDR1 is SGHDT and CDR2 YYEEEE. This CDR3 has 14 amino acids. CDR3 residues: CASSYGTGTYEQYF.

This chain joins TRBV29-1 and TRBJ2-3; the D gene TCRdb calls, TRBD2, cannot be checked with no DNA. Germline lookup yields CDR1 SQVTM and CDR2 ANQGSEA. This CDR3 has 13 residues. The CDR3 reads CSVGTGEVDTQYF.

The rearrangement joins TRBV20-1 to TRBJ1-1. CDR3 length: 13 amino acids. Per germline, CDR1 DFQATT and CDR2 SNEGSKA (reference sequence). CDR3 sequence reads: CSGYSRMNTEAFF.

The chain joins TRBV5-1 to TRBJ2-5; with no DNA, the TCRdb D assignment of TRBD2 cannot be verified. Germline V lookup: CDR1 SGHRS, CDR2 YFSETQ. This CDR3 is built from 15 residues. CDR3 residues: CASSAEGLAGETQYF.

The chain uses TRBV29-1 and TRBJ2-1; as DNA is missing, the TRBD1 call by TCRdb cannot be tested. CDR1 is SQVTM, CDR2 ANQGSEA, per germline. This CDR3 has 16 residues. The CDR3: CSDGNSQGGSYNEQFF.